Listed below are T cell receptor beta chains from one sample, sequenced in a study of T cells in Graves' hyperthyroidism and ophthalmopathy. TCRdb recomputed calls from the multiplex PCR reads with MiXCR, one row per CDR3 protein. In the table there are about 600,000 distinct CDR3 sequences, 14% of which are singletons. The sequenced material came from blood. Receptor source: a young woman with Graves' ophthalmopathy. CDR3s include the opening cysteine and the closing phenylalanine or tryptophan. Fields, in order: V gene, J gene, CDR3 protein.

V gene: TRBV9; J gene: TRBJ1-5; CDR3 protein: CASNPGGTNQPQHF
V gene: TRBV7-8; J gene: TRBJ2-4; CDR3 protein: CASSGGAGYIQYF
V gene: TRBV7-9; J gene: TRBJ2-3; CDR3 protein: CASSPTRLLRLDTQYF
V gene: TRBV7-2; J gene: TRBJ2-1; CDR3 protein: CASSRRLAGDNEQFF
V gene: TRBV7-9; J gene: TRBJ1-1; CDR3 protein: CASSQEAAEAFF
V gene: TRBV30; J gene: TRBJ2-1; CDR3 protein: CAGVQWPRTSGKRSNEQFF
V gene: TRBV24-1; J gene: TRBJ2-5; CDR3 protein: CATSGTGGETQYF
V gene: TRBV6-5; J gene: TRBJ2-7; CDR3 protein: CASSYSARHGPYEQYF
V gene: TRBV7-9; J gene: TRBJ2-1; CDR3 protein: CASRSPGVSYNEQFF
V gene: TRBV2; J gene: TRBJ1-5; CDR3 protein: CASSERPLNQPQHF
V gene: TRBV10-3; J gene: TRBJ2-6; CDR3 protein: CAIVGRLSGANVLTF
V gene: TRBV6-2/TRBV6-3; J gene: TRBJ1-1; CDR3 protein: CASSYEGARTKAFF
V gene: TRBV12-5; J gene: TRBJ2-2; CDR3 protein: CASGLVQGNTGELFF
V gene: TRBV7-9; J gene: TRBJ2-7; CDR3 protein: CASSSRFPYEQYF
V gene: TRBV24-1; J gene: TRBJ1-1; CDR3 protein: CATRGIEGGTEAFF
V gene: TRBV4-1; J gene: TRBJ1-2; CDR3 protein: CASSQDGYGYTF
V gene: TRBV7-9; J gene: TRBJ2-7; CDR3 protein: CASSPRLAGHSYEQYF
V gene: TRBV12-3/TRBV12-4; J gene: TRBJ1-5; CDR3 protein: CASTSGTGASNQPQHF
V gene: TRBV28; J gene: TRBJ2-7; CDR3 protein: CASSLETHRGGEQYF
V gene: TRBV19; J gene: TRBJ2-1; CDR3 protein: CASSPTGQSRTSLYRSGEQFF
V gene: TRBV6-1; J gene: TRBJ1-6; CDR3 protein: CASSGGRLYNSPLHF
V gene: TRBV13; J gene: TRBJ2-3; CDR3 protein: CASSKELAGLTDTQYF
V gene: TRBV6-1; J gene: TRBJ2-1; CDR3 protein: CASSSPPTSGRTHEQFF
V gene: TRBV20-1; J gene: TRBJ2-1; CDR3 protein: CSASGGEGYNEQFF
V gene: TRBV29-1; J gene: TRBJ1-4; CDR3 protein: CSVEIGGNEKLFF
V gene: TRBV7-3; J gene: TRBJ1-1; CDR3 protein: CASSLGTDTGAFF
V gene: TRBV4-3; J gene: TRBJ2-2; CDR3 protein: CASSQDKAGANTGELFF
V gene: TRBV9; J gene: TRBJ2-5; CDR3 protein: CASSVAPGLRETQYF
V gene: TRBV6-2/TRBV6-3; J gene: TRBJ2-7; CDR3 protein: CASTETSWPYEQYF
V gene: TRBV7-9; J gene: TRBJ1-2; CDR3 protein: CASTWTRENYGYTF
V gene: TRBV24-1; J gene: TRBJ2-1; CDR3 protein: CATSDLEPPLASRDEQFF
V gene: TRBV20-1; J gene: TRBJ2-3; CDR3 protein: CSARTSTDTQYF
V gene: TRBV4-2; J gene: TRBJ2-1; CDR3 protein: CASSPDRGHGEQFF
V gene: TRBV28; J gene: TRBJ2-7; CDR3 protein: CASSMTSGQTYEQYF
V gene: TRBV12-3/TRBV12-4; J gene: TRBJ1-5; CDR3 protein: CASSLAGQGAFQPQHF
V gene: TRBV7-3; J gene: TRBJ2-1; CDR3 protein: CASSLTDARVGVNEQFF
V gene: TRBV19; J gene: TRBJ2-7; CDR3 protein: CASSYPGYTYEQYF
V gene: TRBV20-1; J gene: TRBJ2-2; CDR3 protein: CSATPGTDITGELFF
V gene: TRBV7-9; J gene: TRBJ2-7; CDR3 protein: CASSLGPDIYEQYF
V gene: TRBV7-8; J gene: TRBJ2-6; CDR3 protein: CASSLGWTASSGANVLTF
V gene: TRBV20-1; J gene: TRBJ2-7; CDR3 protein: CSARRGHTGEQYF
V gene: TRBV3-1; J gene: TRBJ2-1; CDR3 protein: CASSQDDGRARVGYNEQFF
V gene: TRBV7-3; J gene: TRBJ2-2; CDR3 protein: CASSSLGALAGGTDTGELFF
V gene: TRBV19; J gene: TRBJ1-1; CDR3 protein: CASSISGRGTEAFF
V gene: TRBV4-3; J gene: TRBJ2-2; CDR3 protein: CASSQVNARGDAELFF
V gene: TRBV19; J gene: TRBJ2-5; CDR3 protein: CASSKTSEGETQYF
V gene: TRBV5-1; J gene: TRBJ2-1; CDR3 protein: CASSWASGVSAAEQFF
V gene: TRBV2; J gene: TRBJ1-4; CDR3 protein: CASRRNRGANEKLFF
V gene: TRBV6-2/TRBV6-3; J gene: TRBJ1-1; CDR3 protein: CASSVGEGGGATEAFF
V gene: TRBV20-1; J gene: TRBJ2-5; CDR3 protein: CSASLWGQWYQETQYF
V gene: TRBV28; J gene: TRBJ2-1; CDR3 protein: CASSTPPGDEQFF
V gene: TRBV30; J gene: TRBJ2-1; CDR3 protein: CAWTAGTKVEQFF
V gene: TRBV10-3; J gene: TRBJ2-7; CDR3 protein: CAIRQGDSYEQYF
V gene: TRBV6-5; J gene: TRBJ2-5; CDR3 protein: CASSYQGSQETQYF
V gene: TRBV7-8; J gene: TRBJ1-5; CDR3 protein: CASSLGQDQPQHF
V gene: TRBV7-2; J gene: TRBJ2-3; CDR3 protein: CASSARLIATQYF